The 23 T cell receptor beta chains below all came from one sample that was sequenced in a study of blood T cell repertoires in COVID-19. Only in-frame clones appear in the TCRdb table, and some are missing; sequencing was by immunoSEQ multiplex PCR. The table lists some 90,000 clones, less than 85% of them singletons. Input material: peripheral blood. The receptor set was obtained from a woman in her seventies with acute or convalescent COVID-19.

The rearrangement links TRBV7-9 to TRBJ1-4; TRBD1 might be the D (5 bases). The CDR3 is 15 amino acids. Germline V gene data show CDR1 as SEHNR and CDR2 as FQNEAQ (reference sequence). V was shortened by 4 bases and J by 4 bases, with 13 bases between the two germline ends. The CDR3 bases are TGTGCCAGCAGCTCCACTCGGGGGGTTAATGAAAAACTGTTTTTT. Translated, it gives CASSSTRGVNEKLFF. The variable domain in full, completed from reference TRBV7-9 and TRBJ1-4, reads DTGVSQNPRHKITKRGQNVTFRCDPISEHNRLYWYRQTLGQGPEFLTYFQNEAQLEKSRLLSDRFSAERPKGSFSTLEIQRTEQGDSAMYLCASSSTRGVNEKLFFGSGTQLSVL.

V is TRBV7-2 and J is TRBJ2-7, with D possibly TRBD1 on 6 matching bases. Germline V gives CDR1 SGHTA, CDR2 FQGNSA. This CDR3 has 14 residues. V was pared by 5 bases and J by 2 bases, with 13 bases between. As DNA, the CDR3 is TGTGCCAGCAGCATGGACAGTGAGACCTACGAGCAGTACTTC. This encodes CASSMDSETYEQYF. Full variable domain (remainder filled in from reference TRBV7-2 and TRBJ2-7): GAGVSQSPSNKVTEKGKDVELRCDPISGHTALYWYRQSLGQGLEFLIYFQGNSAPDKSGLPSDRFSAERTGGSVSTLTIQRTQQEDSAVYLCASSMDSETYEQYFGPGTRLTVT.

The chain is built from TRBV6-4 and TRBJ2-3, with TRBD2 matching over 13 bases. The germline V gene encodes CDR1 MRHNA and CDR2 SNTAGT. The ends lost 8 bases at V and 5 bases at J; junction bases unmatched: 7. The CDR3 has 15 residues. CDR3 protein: CASQRLAGGQDTQYF. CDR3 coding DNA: TGTGCCAGCCAAAGACTAGCGGGAGGTCAAGATACGCAGTATTTT.

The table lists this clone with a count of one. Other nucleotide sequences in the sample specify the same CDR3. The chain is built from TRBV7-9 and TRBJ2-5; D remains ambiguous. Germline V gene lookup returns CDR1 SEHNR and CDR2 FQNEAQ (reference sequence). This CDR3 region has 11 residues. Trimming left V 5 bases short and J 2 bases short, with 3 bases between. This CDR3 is CASSPQETQYF. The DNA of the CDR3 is TGTGCCAGCAGCCCACAAGAGACCCAGTACTTC.

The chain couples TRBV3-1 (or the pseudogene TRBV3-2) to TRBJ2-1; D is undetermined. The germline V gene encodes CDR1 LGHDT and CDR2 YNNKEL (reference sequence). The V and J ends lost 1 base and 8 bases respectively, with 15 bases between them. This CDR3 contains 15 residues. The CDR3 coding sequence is TGTGCCAGCAGCCAAGGAATCCACGCGTCGTATGAGCAGTTCTTC. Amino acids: CASSQGIHASYEQFF.

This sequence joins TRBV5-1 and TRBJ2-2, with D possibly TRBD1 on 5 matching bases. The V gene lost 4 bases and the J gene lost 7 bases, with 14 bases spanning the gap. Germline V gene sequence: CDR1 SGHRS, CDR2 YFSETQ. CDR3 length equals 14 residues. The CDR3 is CASSTLGRGGELFF. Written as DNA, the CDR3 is TGCGCCAGCAGCACCCTGGGGCGAGGCGGGGAGCTGTTTTTT.

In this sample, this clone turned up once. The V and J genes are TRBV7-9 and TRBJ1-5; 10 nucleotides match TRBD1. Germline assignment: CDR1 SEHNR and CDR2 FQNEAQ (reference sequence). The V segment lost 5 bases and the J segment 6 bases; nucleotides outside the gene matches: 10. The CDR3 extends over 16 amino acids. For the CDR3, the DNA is TGTGCCAGCAGCACAGAAGGGACAGGGGTAGTTCAGCCCCAGCATTTT. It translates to CASSTEGTGVVQPQHF. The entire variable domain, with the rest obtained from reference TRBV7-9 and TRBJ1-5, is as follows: DTGVSQNPRHKITKRGQNVTFRCDPISEHNRLYWYRQTLGQGPEFLTYFQNEAQLEKSRLLSDRFSAERPKGSFSTLEIQRTEQGDSAMYLCASSTEGTGVVQPQHFGDGTRLSIL.

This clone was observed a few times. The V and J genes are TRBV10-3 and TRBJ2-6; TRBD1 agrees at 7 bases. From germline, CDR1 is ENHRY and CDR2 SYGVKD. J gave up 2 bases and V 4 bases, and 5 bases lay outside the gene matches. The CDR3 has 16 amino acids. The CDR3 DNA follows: TGTGCCATCAGTGGATTCACAGGGGCTGGGGCCAACGTCCTGACTTTC. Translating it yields CAISGFTGAGANVLTF.

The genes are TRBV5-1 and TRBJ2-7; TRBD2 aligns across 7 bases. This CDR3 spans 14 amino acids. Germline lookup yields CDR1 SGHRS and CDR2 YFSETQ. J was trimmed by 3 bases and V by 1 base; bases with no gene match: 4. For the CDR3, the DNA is TGCGCCAGCAGCTTGTTCGCGGGGGTCTACGAGCAGTACTTC. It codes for CASSLFAGVYEQYF. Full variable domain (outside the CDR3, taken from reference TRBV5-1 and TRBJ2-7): KAGVTQTPRYLIKTRGQQVTLSCSPISGHRSVSWYQQTPGQGLQFLFEYFSETQRNKGNFPGRFSGRQFSNSRSEMNVSTLELGDSALYLCASSLFAGVYEQYFGPGTRLTVT.

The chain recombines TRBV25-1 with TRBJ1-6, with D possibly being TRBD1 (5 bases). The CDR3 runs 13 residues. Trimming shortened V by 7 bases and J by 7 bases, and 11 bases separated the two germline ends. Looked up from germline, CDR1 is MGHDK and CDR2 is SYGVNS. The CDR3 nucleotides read TGTGCCAGCATCGGGGGTTGGAATTCACCCCTCCACTTT. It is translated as CASIGGWNSPLHF.

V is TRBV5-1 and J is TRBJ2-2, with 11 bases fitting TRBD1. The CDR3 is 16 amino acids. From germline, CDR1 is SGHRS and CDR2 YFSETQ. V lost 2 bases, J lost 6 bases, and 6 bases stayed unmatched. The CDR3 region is CASSLGGQGASGELFF. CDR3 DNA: TGCGCCAGCAGCTTAGGCGGACAGGGGGCGTCCGGGGAGCTGTTTTTT.

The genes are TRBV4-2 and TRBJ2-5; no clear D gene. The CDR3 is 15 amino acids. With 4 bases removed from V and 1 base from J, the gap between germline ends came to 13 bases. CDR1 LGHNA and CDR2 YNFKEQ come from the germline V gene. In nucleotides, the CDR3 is TGTGCCAGCAGCCGAGCAACTAAGATCCAAGAGACCCAGTACTTC. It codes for CASSRATKIQETQYF.

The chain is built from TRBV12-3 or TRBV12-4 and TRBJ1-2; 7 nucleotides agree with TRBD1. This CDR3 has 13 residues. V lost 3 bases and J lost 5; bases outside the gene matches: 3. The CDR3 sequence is CASSFRRGYGYTF. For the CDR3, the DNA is TGTGCCAGCAGTTTTCGCAGGGGGTATGGCTACACCTTC.

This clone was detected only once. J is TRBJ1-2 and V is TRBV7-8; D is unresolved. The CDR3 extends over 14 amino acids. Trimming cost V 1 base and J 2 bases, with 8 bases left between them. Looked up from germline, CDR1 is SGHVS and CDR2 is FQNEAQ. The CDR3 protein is CASSLVGANYGYTF. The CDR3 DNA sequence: TGTGCCAGCAGCTTAGTGGGAGCAAACTATGGCTACACCTTC.

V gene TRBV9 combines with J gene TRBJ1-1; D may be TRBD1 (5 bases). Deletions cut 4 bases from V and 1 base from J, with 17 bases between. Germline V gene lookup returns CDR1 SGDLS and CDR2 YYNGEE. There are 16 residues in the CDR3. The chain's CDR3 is CASSPRQNFQNTEAFF. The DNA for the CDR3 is TGTGCCAGCAGCCCACGACAGAATTTTCAGAACACTGAAGCTTTCTTT. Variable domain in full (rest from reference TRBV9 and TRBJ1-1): DSGVTQTPKHLITATGQRVTLRCSPRSGDLSVYWYQQSLDQGLQFLIQYYNGEERAKGNILERFSAQQFPDLHSELNLSSLELGDSALYFCASSPRQNFQNTEAFFGQGTRLTVV.

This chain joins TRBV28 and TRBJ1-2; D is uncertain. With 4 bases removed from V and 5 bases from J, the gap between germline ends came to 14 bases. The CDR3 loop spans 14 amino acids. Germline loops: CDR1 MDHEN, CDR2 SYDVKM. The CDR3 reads CASSSLDTPYGYTF. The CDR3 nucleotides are TGTGCCAGCAGTTCCCTCGACACTCCTTATGGCTACACCTTC.

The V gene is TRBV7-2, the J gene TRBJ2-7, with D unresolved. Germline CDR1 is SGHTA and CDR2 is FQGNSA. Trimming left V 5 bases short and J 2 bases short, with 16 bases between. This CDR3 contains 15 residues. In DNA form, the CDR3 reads TGTGCCAGCAGCGCAAAAGTCGACTTCACCTACGAGCAGTACTTC. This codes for CASSAKVDFTYEQYF.

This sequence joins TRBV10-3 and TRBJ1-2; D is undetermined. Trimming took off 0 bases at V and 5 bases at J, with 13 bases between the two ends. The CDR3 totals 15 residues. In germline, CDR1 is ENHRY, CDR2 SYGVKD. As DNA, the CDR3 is TGTGCCATCAGTGAGTCTCCCTCGGTACTTTATGGCTACACCTTC. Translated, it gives CAISESPSVLYGYTF.

The CDR3 DNA reads as TGCGCCAGCAGCTCGGGACACCCTAACACTGAAGCTTTCTTT. Translating it yields CASSSGHPNTEAFF. V gene TRBV5-1 combines with J gene TRBJ1-1, with D possibly matching TRBD1 (6 bases). The CDR3 has 14 residues. V lost 3 bases and J lost 2, with 11 bases in between. Germline CDR1 reads SGHRS; CDR2 reads YFSETQ.

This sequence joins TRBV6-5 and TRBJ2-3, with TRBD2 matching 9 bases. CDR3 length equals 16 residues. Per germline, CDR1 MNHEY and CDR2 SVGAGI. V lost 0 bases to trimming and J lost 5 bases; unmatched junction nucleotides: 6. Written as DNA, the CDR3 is TGTGCCAGCAGTTACTCCGGCGGGGGGGGAAGAGATACGCAGTATTTT. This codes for CASSYSGGGGRDTQYF.

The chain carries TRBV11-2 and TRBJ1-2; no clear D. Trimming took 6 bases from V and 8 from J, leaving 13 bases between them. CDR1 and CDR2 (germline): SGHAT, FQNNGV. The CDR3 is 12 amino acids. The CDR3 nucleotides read TGTGCCAGCAGTCAGAGAGACTGGGGCTACACCTTC. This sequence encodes CASSQRDWGYTF.

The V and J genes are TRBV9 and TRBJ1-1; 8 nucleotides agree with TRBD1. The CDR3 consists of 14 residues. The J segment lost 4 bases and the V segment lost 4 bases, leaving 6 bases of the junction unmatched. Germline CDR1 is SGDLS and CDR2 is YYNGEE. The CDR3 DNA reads TGTGCCAGCAGCCCCCAGGGGGCGGGCACTGAAGCTTTCTTT. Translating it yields CASSPQGAGTEAFF.

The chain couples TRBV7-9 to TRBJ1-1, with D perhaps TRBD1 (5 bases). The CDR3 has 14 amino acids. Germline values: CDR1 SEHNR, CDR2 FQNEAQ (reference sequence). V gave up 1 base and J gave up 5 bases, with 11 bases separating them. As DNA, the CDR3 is TGTGCCAGCAGCTTAGTGGGGGGTGGAACTGAAGCTTTCTTT. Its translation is CASSLVGGGTEAFF. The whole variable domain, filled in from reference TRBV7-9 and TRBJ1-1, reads DTGVSQNPRHKITKRGQNVTFRCDPISEHNRLYWYRQTLGQGPEFLTYFQNEAQLEKSRLLSDRFSAERPKGSFSTLEIQRTEQGDSAMYLCASSLVGGGTEAFFGQGTRLTVV.